A selection of T cell receptor beta chains follows, all from one sample in a study of cytomegalovirus exposure and HLA in healthy donors. Sequencing was performed with immunoSEQ multiplex PCR; in TCRdb, only in-frame clones are kept and a portion is missing. The table includes some 150,000 clones, about 80% detected once. Source material: PBMCs. The origin of the receptors is a young man in good health and CMV-seronegative. Each CDR3 is given with its conserved first and last residue. The D gene is left open where the match is weak. Clone size, where shown, is once, few, many, or a class for clones that have expanded.

cdr3_aa	cdr3_nt	d_call	clone_size	v_call	j_call
CASSFQGSAYGYTF	TGTGCCAGCAGTTTCCAGGGTTCGGCCTATGGCTACACCTTC	-	-	TRBV27	TRBJ1-2
CASSSLHSDRGNTEAFF	TGCGCCAGCAGCTCCCTACATTCGGACAGGGGGAACACTGAAGCTTTCTTT	TRBD1	many	TRBV5-1	TRBJ1-1
CASSVTGTGSETQYF	TGTGCCAGCAGCGTCACCGGGACAGGGTCGGAGACCCAGTACTTC	TRBD1	-	TRBV7-2	TRBJ2-5
CASSGQPRINQPQHF	TGTGCCAGCAGTGGACAGCCTAGGATCAATCAGCCCCAGCATTTT	-	-	TRBV2	TRBJ1-5
CASSLNRGPGYGYTF	TGTGCCAGCAGTTTAAACAGGGGGCCTGGCTATGGCTACACCTTC	TRBD1	once	TRBV28	TRBJ1-2
CASSPLGHRGQPQHF	TGTGCCAGCTCACCACTCGGTCACAGGGGACAGCCCCAGCATTTT	TRBD1	-	TRBV18	TRBJ1-5
CASSLTGGRETQYF	TGTGCCAGCAGCTTAACGGGAGGGAGGGAGACCCAGTACTTC	TRBD2	once	TRBV7-2	TRBJ2-5
CANSLAGAGELFF	TGTGCCAACAGCTTAGCCGGAGCCGGGGAGCTGTTTTTT	-	-	TRBV11-2	TRBJ2-2
CASSPTSGIYNEQFF	TGTGCCAGCAGTCCCACTAGCGGGATCTACAATGAGCAGTTCTTC	TRBD2	-	TRBV28	TRBJ2-1
CASSPGLAAYQETQYF	TGTGCCAGCAGCCCTGGACTAGCGGCGTACCAAGAGACCCAGTACTTC	TRBD2	-	TRBV5-8	TRBJ2-5
CASRTSGGNNEQFF	TGTGCCAGCAGAACTAGCGGGGGGAACAATGAGCAGTTCTTC	TRBD2	-	TRBV6-5	TRBJ2-1
CASRGTGQNEKLFF	TGTGCCAGCAGGGGGACAGGGCAAAATGAAAAACTGTTTTTT	TRBD1	-	TRBV6-5	TRBJ1-4
CASSQTQDSGNTIYF	TGCGCCAGCAGCCAAACCCAGGACAGTGGAAACACCATATATTTT	-	many	TRBV4-1	TRBJ1-3
CASSTSIGGYEQYF	TGTGCCAGCAGTACCTCCATCGGGGGGTACGAGCAGTACTTC	TRBD2	-	TRBV6-5	TRBJ2-7
CASSWEGTGSTDTQYF	TGCGCCAGCAGCTGGGAGGGGACAGGAAGCACAGATACGCAGTATTTT	-	once	TRBV5-1	TRBJ2-3
CAWSGTSGEWDTQYF	TGTGCCTGGAGTGGGACCAGCGGCGAGTGGGATACGCAGTATTTT	-	-	TRBV30	TRBJ2-3
CASRLTGAGNTIYF	TGCGCCAGCAGGCTGACAGGGGCGGGAAACACCATATATTTT	TRBD1	few	TRBV5-1	TRBJ1-3
CASSYGTGGAAETQYF	TGTGCCAGCAGTTACGGGACAGGGGGCGCCGCGGAGACCCAGTACTTC	TRBD1	-	TRBV6-5	TRBJ2-5
CASTPGLAGEQYF	TGTGCCAGCACTCCGGGACTAGCGGGCGAGCAGTACTTC	TRBD2	-	TRBV9	TRBJ2-7
CATSRGLAGADTQYF	TGTGCCACCAGCAGAGGACTAGCCGGTGCAGATACGCAGTATTTT	TRBD2	few	TRBV15	TRBJ2-3
CASSLQQGDEQYF	TGCGCCAGCAGCTTACAACAGGGGGACGAGCAGTACTTC	TRBD1	-	TRBV5-1	TRBJ2-7
CASSLGGTRGNEQFF	TGTGCCAGCAGCTTGGGCGGGACTAGGGGCAATGAGCAGTTCTTC	TRBD2	-	TRBV5-8	TRBJ2-1
CASQGDRGNQPQHF	TGTGCCAGTCAGGGAGACAGGGGTAATCAGCCCCAGCATTTT	TRBD1	few	TRBV19	TRBJ1-5
CASSLTSGRFYEQYF	TGTGCCAGCAGTTTAACTAGCGGGAGGTTTTACGAGCAGTACTTC	TRBD2	-	TRBV28	TRBJ2-7
CASSPGTGPSISYNEQFF	TGTGCCAGCAGTCCTGGGACAGGGCCATCAATCTCCTACAATGAGCAGTTCTTC	TRBD1	-	TRBV27	TRBJ2-1
CATSMEGENYGYTF	TGTGCCACCAGCATGGAGGGAGAAAACTATGGCTACACCTTC	-	-	TRBV15	TRBJ1-2